The clone carrying this TCR beta chain was seen many times. Its antigen is as yet unknown. The germline V gene has CDR1 SGHTA and CDR2 FQGNSA. The CDR3 length is 18 residues. V lost 3 bases to trimming and J lost 1 base; unmatched junction nucleotides: 9. Via MiXCR, TCRdb re-called the reads, giving one row per CDR3 protein. The data contain roughly 230,000 distinct CDR3 sequences, roughly 6.5% of them singletons. The sample belongs to a study of T cell repertoires in cytomegalovirus infection. Study-wide background: Evidence of both CMV infection and a matching HLA type came from public TCR beta signatures. Study-level results: The study identified carriers of CMV plus the relevant HLA from cumulative public TCR beta family frequency. Ex vivo responses were dominated by HLA-C-restricted CMV-specific TCR beta clonotypes.

The V gene is TRBV7-2, the J gene TRBJ1-5, with 10 bases that match TRBD1. This TCR derives from a human donor in good health (CMV status not recorded). Some clones in this sample may be carry-over from other donors' samples. The source material was PBMCs. The CDR3 protein is CASSLTGGDFMSNQPQHF. In DNA form, the CDR3 reads TGTGCCAGCAGCTTGACAGGGGGCGACTTTATGAGCAATCAGCCCCAGCATTTT.